This T cell receptor (beta chain) is from a study of siplizumab effects on memory and regulatory T cells. The data were produced by immunoSEQ multiplex PCR, yet TCRdb's version contains in-frame clones alone and is incomplete. The sample has about 120,000 clones; roughly 93% are singletons. The CDR3 loop spans 14 amino acids. V lost 0 bases to trimming and J lost 5 bases, with 10 bases between them. CDR1 is LGHNA and CDR2 is YNFKEQ in the germline V gene. The J gene is TRBJ2-5, the V gene TRBV4-2; a possible D gene is TRBD2 (7 bases). The material sequenced was non-Treg CD4+ T cells sorted from blood. This sequence was found in a human donor in good health. The CDR3 protein is CASSQDEGGETQYF. CDR3 bases: TGTGCCAGCAGCCAAGACGAGGGGGGGGAGACCCAGTACTTC.